This TCR beta chain was sequenced for a study of T cells after yellow fever vaccination. The 5'RACE template-switching step produced TCR cDNA and added a universal primer site and UMIs. TCRdb used MiXCR to reprocess the 5' RACE reads, holding one entry per CDR3 protein. The data hold 400,000 or so distinct CDR3 sequences, with 15% to 20% observed a single time. To note about this clonotype: Its specificity is not known.

Findings of the study overall: Reappearance after the booster was observed for most primary-vaccination clones (more than 95% CD4, about 90% CD8). It was the secondary response that reached its peak faster, day 5 versus 15, but it was weaker.

The CDR3 extends over 12 amino acids. J lost 11 bases, V lost 2 bases, and 5 bases had no gene match. In germline, CDR1 is LGHDT, CDR2 YNNKEL (reference sequence). V and J are TRBV3-1 and TRBJ1-1; 7 positions agree with TRBD1. The specimen was PBMCs, collected before the yellow fever booster vaccination. This TCR was sampled from a man aged 18 to 29 who received the YFV17D yellow fever vaccine. The CDR3 region has the DNA TGTGCCAGCAGCCAATTGAAGGGGGCGGCTTTCTTT. Amino acids: CASSQLKGAAFF. The whole variable domain, remainder taken from reference TRBV3-1 and TRBJ1-1, is DTAVSQTPKYLVTQMGNDKSIKCEQNLGHDTMYWYKQDSKKFLKIMFSYNNKELIINETVPNRFSPKSPDKAHLNLHINSLELGDSAVYFCASSQLKGAAFFGQGTRLTVV.